These 7 T cell receptor beta chains were sequenced from one sample in a study of blood T cell repertoires in COVID-19 (dated by TCRdb to 2018 to 2021). The receptor library was made with the immunoSEQ multiplex PCR assay. What TCRdb holds here is the immuneACCESS table cut down to in-frame rearrangements. Part of the clones is not present; checked against another copy, under half of the missing clones reflect an unresolved V gene, and the others are unexplained. The table for this sample lists 70,000 to 100,000 clones; 75% of them were counted only once. Of the sample, approximately 4.4% is held by the ten largest clones. Sequencing was done on a sample of peripheral blood. These receptors came from a woman aged 45-60 years with acute or convalescent COVID-19.

J is TRBJ2-2 and V is TRBV6-1, with D perhaps TRBD2 (6 bases). V lost 3 bases and J lost 6, with 8 bases in between. The CDR3 runs to 13 residues. Germline loops: CDR1 MNHNS, CDR2 SASEGT. In DNA, the CDR3 is TGTGCCAGCAGTGACAGGGAGGCCGGGGAGCTGTTTTTT. It yields the protein CASSDREAGELFF.

The CDR3 DNA reads as TGTGCCAGCATGATACAGGGGCACACTGAAGCTTTCTTT. This codes for CASMIQGHTEAFF. The chain combines TRBV6-5 with TRBJ1-1; 7 positions agree with TRBD1. The junction had 5 bases not matched to a gene; V was cut back by 7 bases and J by 3 bases. The CDR3 loop spans 13 amino acids. Germline V CDR1 and CDR2: MNHEY, SVGAGI.

A few counts support this clone. The chain has TRBV3-1 (or the pseudogene TRBV3-2) and TRBJ2-7; 10 bases are shared with TRBD1. The ends lost 2 bases at V and 7 bases at J; junction bases unmatched: 8. This CDR3 contains 15 residues. The germline gives CDR1 LGHDT, CDR2 YNNKEL (reference sequence). CDR3 amino acids: CASSQPGTGVEEQYF. CDR3 DNA sequence: TGTGCCAGCAGCCAACCCGGGACAGGGGTGGAGGAGCAGTACTTC.

This rearrangement joins TRBV7-9 to TRBJ1-1; possibly TRBD1 for D (5 bases). Trimming cost V 3 bases and J 1 base, with 9 bases left between them. The CDR3 consists of 14 residues. Germline lookup yields CDR1 SEHNR and CDR2 FQNEAQ (reference sequence). The CDR3: CASSFSDRNTEAFF. CDR3 sequence (DNA): TGTGCCAGCAGCTTTTCTGACAGGAACACTGAAGCTTTCTTT.

This clone was seen a few times. The chain recombines TRBV15 with TRBJ1-2, with 8 bases aligning to TRBD1. The J segment lost 3 bases and the V segment lost 4 bases, leaving 4 bases of the junction unmatched. From germline, CDR1 is LNHNV and CDR2 YYDKDF (reference sequence). The CDR3 runs to 14 residues. The CDR3, as DNA: TGTGCCACCAGCACCGGGGACAGGCACTATGGCTACACCTTC. It codes for CATSTGDRHYGYTF.

The chain employs TRBV19 and TRBJ1-1, with a tentative D call TRBD1 (6 bases). The germline V gene encodes CDR1 LNHDA and CDR2 SQIVND (reference sequence). With 2 bases removed from V and 2 bases from J, the gap between germline ends came to 15 bases. This CDR3 region has 16 residues. The DNA for the CDR3 is TGTGCCAGTAGTATACTATACAGGGCTGTAAACACTGAAGCTTTCTTT. The encoded protein is CASSILYRAVNTEAFF.

The chain joins TRBV30 to TRBJ2-1; maybe TRBD1 (5 bases). The CDR3 extends over 14 amino acids. Germline loops: CDR1 GTSNPN, CDR2 SVGIG (reference sequence). Trimming cost V 4 bases and J 12 bases, with 22 bases left between them. CDR3 region: CAWTGRQGGAGQFF. As DNA, the CDR3 is TGTGCCTGGACAGGCCGCCAGGGTGGGGCAGGGCAGTTCTTC. Together with reference TRBV30 and TRBJ2-1, the CDR3 gives the full variable domain: SQTIHQWPATLVQPVGSPLSLECTVEGTSNPNLYWYRQAAGRGLQLLFYSVGIGQISSEVPQNLSASRPQDRQFILSSKKLLLSDSGFYLCAWTGRQGGAGQFFGPGTRLTVL.